The rows below give T cell receptor beta chains drawn from one sample of a study of blood T cell repertoires in COVID-19. The assay was immunoSEQ multiplex PCR, and TCRdb's table has in-frame clones only and misses some. The sample has a few hundred thousand clones, about 87% seen once. The source material was peripheral blood. The receptors were gathered from a man in his sixties who had recovered from COVID-19. Each CDR3 is given with its conserved first and last residue. Fields, in order: clone size, J gene, D gene, V gene, CDR3 DNA, CDR3 protein. A D gene is named only where the DNA matches it firmly. Only some rows state a clone size, as once, few, many or a class for expanded clones.

few,TRBJ2-7,NA,TRBV29-1,TGCAGCGTTGCCCTCAGGGGAAGGGACTACGAGCAGTACTTC,CSVALRGRDYEQYF
NA,TRBJ1-2,TRBD1,TRBV7-2,TGTGCCAGCAGCTTAGTTTCAGGGGGCGCGGGCTATGGCTACACCTTC,CASSLVSGGAGYGYTF
once,TRBJ1-4,NA,TRBV9,TGTGCCAGCAGCCCACAACAGTTTAATGAAAAACTGTTTTTT,CASSPQQFNEKLFF
NA,TRBJ2-2,TRBD1,TRBV6-5,TGTGCCAGCAGCCGGGACAGAGACACCGGGGAGCTGTTTTTT,CASSRDRDTGELFF
NA,TRBJ2-3,TRBD1,TRBV11-3,TGTGCCAGCAGCTTAGTTACAGGGGGCGCAGATACGCAGTATTTT,CASSLVTGGADTQYF
NA,TRBJ1-2,NA,TRBV19,TGTGCCAGTAGTACAGGGATATCACTCTATGGCTACACCTTC,CASSTGISLYGYTF
NA,TRBJ2-7,NA,TRBV29-1,TGCAGCGTTGCACAGCTAAGCTCCTACGAGCAGTACTTC,CSVAQLSSYEQYF
once,TRBJ1-2,NA,TRBV10-3,TGTGCCATCAGTGAGTCTAGCACAGGGCGATATGGCTACACCTTC,CAISESSTGRYGYTF
NA,TRBJ1-5,NA,TRBV2,TGTGCCAGCAAGGACAGAATTAGCAATCAGCCCCAGCATTTT,CASKDRISNQPQHF
once,TRBJ2-1,NA,TRBV7-8,TGTGCCAGCAGCTTAGGCCTACGCACTAACAATGAGCAGTTCTTC,CASSLGLRTNNEQFF
NA,TRBJ1-5,TRBD1,TRBV3-1/TRBV3-2,TGTGCCAGCAGCCAATGGACAGGGGGAGATAGCAATCAGCCCCAGCATTTT,CASSQWTGGDSNQPQHF
NA,TRBJ2-3,TRBD1,TRBV19,TGTGCCAGTAGGAAAACAGGGGGCACAGATACGCAGTATTTT,CASRKTGGTDTQYF